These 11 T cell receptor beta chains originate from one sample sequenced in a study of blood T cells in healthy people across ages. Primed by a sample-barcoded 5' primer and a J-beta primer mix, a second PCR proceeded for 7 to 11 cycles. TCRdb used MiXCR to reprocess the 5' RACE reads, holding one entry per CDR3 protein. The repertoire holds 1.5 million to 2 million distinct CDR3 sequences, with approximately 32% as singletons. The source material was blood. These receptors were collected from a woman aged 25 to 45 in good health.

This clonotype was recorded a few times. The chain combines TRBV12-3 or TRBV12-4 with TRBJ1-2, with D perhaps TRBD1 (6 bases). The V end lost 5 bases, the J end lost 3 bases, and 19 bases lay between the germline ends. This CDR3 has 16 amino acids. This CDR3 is CASSDHPDSSYYGYTF. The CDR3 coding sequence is TGTGCCAGCAGTGACCACCCGGACAGCTCCTACTATGGCTACACCTTC.

The CDR3 DNA reads as TGCGCCAGCAGCCAAGTAGCGTTGACCAGGTTGAACCCTCCAGGGGGCCTCAATCAGCCCCAGCATTTT. It translates to CASSQVALTRLNPPGGLNQPQHF. The V call is TRBV4-1, the J call TRBJ1-5; 8 bases line up with TRBD1. Germline V CDR1 and CDR2: MGHRA, YSYEKL. The V segment lost 1 base and the J segment 3 bases; nucleotides outside the gene matches: 26. The CDR3 is made up of 23 amino acids.

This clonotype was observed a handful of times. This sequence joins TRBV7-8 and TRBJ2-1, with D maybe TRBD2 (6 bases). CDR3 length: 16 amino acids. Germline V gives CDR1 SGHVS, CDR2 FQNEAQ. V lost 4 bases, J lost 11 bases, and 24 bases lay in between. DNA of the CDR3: TGTGCCAGCAGCTCGACACCGCCGGGAGCCCGGGATAAGCAGTTCTTC. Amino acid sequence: CASSSTPPGARDKQFF.

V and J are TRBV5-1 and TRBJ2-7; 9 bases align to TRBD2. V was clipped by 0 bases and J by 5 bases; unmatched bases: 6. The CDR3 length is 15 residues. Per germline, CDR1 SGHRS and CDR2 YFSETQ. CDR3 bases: TGCGCCAGCAGCTTGGACCTAGCGGGGATCAACGAGCAGTACTTC. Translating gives CASSLDLAGINEQYF.

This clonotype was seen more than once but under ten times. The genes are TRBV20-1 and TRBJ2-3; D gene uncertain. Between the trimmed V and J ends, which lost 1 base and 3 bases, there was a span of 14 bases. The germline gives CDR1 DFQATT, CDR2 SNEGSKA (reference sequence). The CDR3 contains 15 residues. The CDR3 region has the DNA TGCAGTGCTAGAGGGCGGCGAGGACGAACAGATACGCAGTATTTT. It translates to CSARGRRGRTDTQYF.

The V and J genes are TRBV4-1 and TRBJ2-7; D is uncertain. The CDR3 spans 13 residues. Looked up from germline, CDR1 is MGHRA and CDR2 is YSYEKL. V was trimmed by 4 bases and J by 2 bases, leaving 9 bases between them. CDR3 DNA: TGCGCCAGCAGCCTTCAACCCCCCTACGAGCAGTACTTC. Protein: CASSLQPPYEQYF.

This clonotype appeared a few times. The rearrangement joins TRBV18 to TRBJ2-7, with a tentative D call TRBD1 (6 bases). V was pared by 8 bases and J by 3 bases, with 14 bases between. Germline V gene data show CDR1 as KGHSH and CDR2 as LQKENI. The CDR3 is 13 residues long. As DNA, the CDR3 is TGTGCCAGCAATACAGGGAAAGGCTACGAGCAGTACTTC. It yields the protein CASNTGKGYEQYF.

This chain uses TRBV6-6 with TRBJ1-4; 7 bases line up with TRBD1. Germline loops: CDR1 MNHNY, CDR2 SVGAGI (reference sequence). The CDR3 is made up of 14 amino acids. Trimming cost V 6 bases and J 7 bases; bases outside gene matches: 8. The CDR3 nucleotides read TGTGCCAGCAGGTCCACAGGGGTCAGTGAAAAACTGTTTTTT. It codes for CASRSTGVSEKLFF.

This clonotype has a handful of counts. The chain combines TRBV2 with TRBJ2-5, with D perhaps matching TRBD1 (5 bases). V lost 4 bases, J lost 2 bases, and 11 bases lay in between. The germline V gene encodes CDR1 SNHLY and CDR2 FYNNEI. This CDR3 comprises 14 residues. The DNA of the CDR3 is TGTGCCAGCAGTGCCGGACACCTACAAGAGACCCAGTACTTC. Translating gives CASSAGHLQETQYF.

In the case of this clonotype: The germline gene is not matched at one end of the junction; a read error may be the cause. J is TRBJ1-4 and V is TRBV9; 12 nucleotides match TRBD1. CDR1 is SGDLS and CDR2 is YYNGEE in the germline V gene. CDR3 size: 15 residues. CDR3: CASSAGQGAGEKLFF. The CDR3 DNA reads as TGTGCCAGCAGCGCGGGACAGGGGGCAGGGGAAAAGCTGTTTTTT. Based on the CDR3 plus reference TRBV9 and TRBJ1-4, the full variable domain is DSGVTQTPKHLITATGQRVTLRCSPRSGDLSVYWYQQSLDQGLQFLIQYYNGEERAKGNILERFSAQQFPDLHSELNLSSLELGDSALYFCASSAGQGAGEKLFFGSGTQLSVL.

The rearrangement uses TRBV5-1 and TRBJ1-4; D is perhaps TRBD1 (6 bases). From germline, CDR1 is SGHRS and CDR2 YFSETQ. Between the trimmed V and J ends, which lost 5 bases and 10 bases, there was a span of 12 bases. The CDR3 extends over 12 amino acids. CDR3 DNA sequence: TGCGCCAGCAGACAGGGAGGTGGAAAACTGTTTTTT. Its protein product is CASRQGGGKLFF. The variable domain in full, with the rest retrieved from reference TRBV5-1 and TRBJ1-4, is KAGVTQTPRYLIKTRGQQVTLSCSPISGHRSVSWYQQTPGQGLQFLFEYFSETQRNKGNFPGRFSGRQFSNSRSEMNVSTLELGDSALYLCASRQGGGKLFFGSGTQLSVL.